This T cell receptor beta chain came from a study of blood T cell repertoires in COVID-19. Across the whole study: The study drew acute and convalescent COVID-19 samples from the United States, Italy and Spain. Sample material is recorded as cDNA or gDNA derived from T cells, B-cell-depleted T cells, or PBMCs.

Study processing details: Reference gene primer amplification gave nucleated cell count estimates. TCRdb's copy holds only in-frame clones and misses some; the assay was immunoSEQ multiplex PCR. V, J and clone size are those of that table, while D and trimming were read from the DNA. The profile shows about 200,000 clones, 89% of them singletons. Sequencing input: peripheral blood. This receptor was identified in a woman aged 40 to 50 with acute or convalescent COVID-19.

CDR3 nucleotides: TGTGCCAGTAGTATAGGACCTGGGACAGACTATGGCTACACCTTC. Protein: CASSIGPGTDYGYTF. The chain carries TRBV19 and TRBJ1-2, with 7 bases that match TRBD1. The CDR3 extends over 15 amino acids. Trimming cost V 1 base and J 3 bases; bases outside gene matches: 5. Germline CDR1 reads LNHDA; CDR2 reads SQIVND (reference sequence).